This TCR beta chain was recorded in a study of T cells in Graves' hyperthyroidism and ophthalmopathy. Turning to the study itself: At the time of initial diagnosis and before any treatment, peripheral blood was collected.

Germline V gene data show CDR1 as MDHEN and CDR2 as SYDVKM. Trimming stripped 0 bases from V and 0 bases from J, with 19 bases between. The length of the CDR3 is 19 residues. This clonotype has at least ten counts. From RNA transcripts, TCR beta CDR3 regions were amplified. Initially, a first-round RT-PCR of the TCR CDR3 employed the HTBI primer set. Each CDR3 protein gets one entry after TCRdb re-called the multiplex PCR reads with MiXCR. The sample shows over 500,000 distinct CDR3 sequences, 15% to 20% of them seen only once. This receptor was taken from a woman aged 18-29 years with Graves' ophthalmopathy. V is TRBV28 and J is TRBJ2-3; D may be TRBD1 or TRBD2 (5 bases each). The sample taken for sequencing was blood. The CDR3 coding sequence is TGTGCCAGCAGTTTATGGACGGGGCCGTATGATTCTAGCACAGATACGCAGTATTTT. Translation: CASSLWTGPYDSSTDTQYF. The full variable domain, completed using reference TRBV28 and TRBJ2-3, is DVKVTQSSRYLVKRTGEKVFLECVQDMDHENMFWYRQDPGLGLRLIYFSYDVKMKEKGDIPEGYSVSREKKERFSLILESASTNQTSMYLCASSLWTGPYDSSTDTQYFGPGTRLTVL.